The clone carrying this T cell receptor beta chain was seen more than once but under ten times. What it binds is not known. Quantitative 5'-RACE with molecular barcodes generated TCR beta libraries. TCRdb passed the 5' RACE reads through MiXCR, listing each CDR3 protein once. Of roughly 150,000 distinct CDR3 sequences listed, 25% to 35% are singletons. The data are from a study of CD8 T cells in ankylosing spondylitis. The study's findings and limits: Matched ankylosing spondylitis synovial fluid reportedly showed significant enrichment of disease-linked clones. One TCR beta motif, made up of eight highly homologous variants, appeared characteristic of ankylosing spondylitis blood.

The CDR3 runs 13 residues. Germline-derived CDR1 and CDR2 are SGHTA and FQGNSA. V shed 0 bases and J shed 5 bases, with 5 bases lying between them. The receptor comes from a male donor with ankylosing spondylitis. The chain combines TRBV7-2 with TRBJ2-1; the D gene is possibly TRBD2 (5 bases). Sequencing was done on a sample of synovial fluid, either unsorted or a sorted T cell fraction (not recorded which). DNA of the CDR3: TGTGCCAGCAGCTTAGCCGGGAACAATGAGCAGTTCTTC. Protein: CASSLAGNNEQFF.